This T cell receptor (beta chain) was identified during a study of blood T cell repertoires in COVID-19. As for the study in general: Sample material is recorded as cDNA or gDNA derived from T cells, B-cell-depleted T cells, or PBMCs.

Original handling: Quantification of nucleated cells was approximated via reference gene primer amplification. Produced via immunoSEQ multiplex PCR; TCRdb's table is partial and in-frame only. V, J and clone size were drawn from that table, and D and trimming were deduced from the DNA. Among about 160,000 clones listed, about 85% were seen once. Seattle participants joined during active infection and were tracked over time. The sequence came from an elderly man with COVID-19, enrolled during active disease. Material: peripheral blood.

The CDR3 DNA follows: TGTGCTAGTGGTTTGGTAATAGCGGGGGAGGCAGATACGCAGTATTTT. Protein: CASGLVIAGEADTQYF. The V gene is TRBV12-5, the J gene TRBJ2-3, with TRBD2 matching over 9 bases. In germline, CDR1 is LGHNT, CDR2 FRNRAP. The CDR3 covers 16 residues. With 0 bases clipped from V and 4 bases from J, the junction kept 5 bases outside the gene matches.